One sample yielded the 16 T cell receptor beta chains listed below, sequenced in a study of T cells in narcolepsy. The assay was immunoSEQ multiplex PCR, and TCRdb's table has in-frame clones only and misses some. The table lists approximately 25,000 clones, approximately 83% of them singletons, with about 0.69% in the top ten. Sequences were obtained from CD45RA- memory CD4+ T cells from PBMCs. All receptors derive from a human donor with narcolepsy.

V and J are TRBV6-6 and TRBJ1-1, with 7 bases lining up with TRBD1. In germline, CDR1 is MNHNY, CDR2 SVGAGI (reference sequence). The CDR3 runs 14 residues. V lost 4 bases, J lost 1 base, and 3 bases stayed unmatched. The CDR3 DNA is TGTGCCAGCAGTTCCGGGACAGCGAACACTGAAGCTTTCTTT. Translated, it gives CASSSGTANTEAFF.

The V call is TRBV28, the J call TRBJ1-4, with a tentative D call TRBD1 (5 bases). V was pared by 5 bases and J by 7 bases, with 14 bases between. This CDR3 has 14 residues. The V gene's germline CDR1 is MDHEN and CDR2 SYDVKM. The CDR3 here is CASSPRQGSEKLFF. The CDR3 nucleotides read TGTGCCAGCAGTCCCCGGCAGGGAAGTGAAAAACTGTTTTTT.

The chain carries TRBV5-6 and TRBJ1-1, with TRBD1 matching 12 bases. Germline CDR1 is SGHDT and CDR2 is YYEEEE. V was pared by 4 bases and J by 7 bases, with 11 bases of the junction left unmatched. The CDR3 is made up of 16 amino acids. The CDR3 loop is CASSTGVGTGGREAFF. The CDR3 DNA is TGTGCCAGCAGCACAGGGGTCGGGACAGGGGGCCGTGAAGCTTTCTTT.

The rearrangement joins TRBV4-2 to TRBJ1-1, with D possibly TRBD1 on 5 matching bases. The CDR3 consists of 13 residues. The V gene lost 5 bases and the J gene lost 7 bases, with 14 bases spanning the gap. Looked up from germline, CDR1 is LGHNA and CDR2 is YNFKEQ. The CDR3 sequence is CASSGDSFSEAFF. The CDR3 DNA follows: TGTGCCAGCAGCGGGGACTCCTTCAGTGAAGCTTTCTTT.

This chain joins TRBV5-6 and TRBJ1-5; maybe TRBD1 (5 bases). Germline V lookup: CDR1 SGHDT, CDR2 YYEEEE. The CDR3 is 15 residues long. Trimming left V 4 bases short and J 6 bases short, with 17 bases between. The CDR3 DNA follows: TGTGCCAGCAGCCGGGCAGGGAGGTTCGGTCAGCCCCAGCATTTT. The encoded protein is CASSRAGRFGQPQHF. The complete variable domain, with remaining parts taken from reference TRBV5-6 and TRBJ1-5, reads DAGVTQSPTHLIKTRGQQVTLRCSPKSGHDTVSWYQQALGQGPQFIFQYYEEEERQRGNFPDRFSGHQFPNYSSELNVNALLLGDSALYLCASSRAGRFGQPQHFGDGTRLSIL.

This chain connects TRBV4-1 to TRBJ2-7; 8 nucleotides align to TRBD2. V was pared by 0 bases and J by 0 bases, with 4 bases of the junction left unmatched. The CDR3 is 16 residues long. CDR1 is MGHRA and CDR2 is YSYEKL in the germline V gene. The CDR3 here is CASSQDRGGISYEQYF. Written as DNA, the CDR3 is TGCGCCAGCAGCCAAGATCGGGGGGGAATCTCCTACGAGCAGTACTTC.

V gene TRBV29-1 combines with J gene TRBJ2-1; TRBD1 matches 8 bases. The CDR3 totals 16 residues. V was pared by 5 bases and J by 2 bases, with 11 bases of the junction left unmatched. CDR1 SQVTM and CDR2 ANQGSEA come from the germline V gene. The CDR3 DNA reads TGCAGCGTTCGAAATTCTGGACAGGGAGCCTACAATGAGCAGTTCTTC. It encodes CSVRNSGQGAYNEQFF.

The V call is TRBV10-3, the J call TRBJ2-1; 7 bases agree with TRBD2. CDR1 and CDR2 (germline): ENHRY, SYGVKD. The V segment lost 3 bases and the J segment 7 bases; nucleotides outside the gene matches: 12. CDR3 length equals 16 residues. CDR3 sequence reads: CAISDPAGETRNEQFF. The CDR3 DNA is TGTGCCATCAGTGACCCGGCGGGAGAGACTCGAAATGAGCAGTTCTTC.

This chain joins TRBV4-3 and TRBJ1-2; D not resolved. V dropped 0 bases and J dropped 4 bases, with 12 bases sitting between them. CDR1 LGHNA and CDR2 YSLEER come from the germline V gene. CDR3 length: 15 residues. This CDR3 is CASSQDPARAYGYTF. DNA for the CDR3: TGCGCCAGCAGCCAAGATCCGGCCCGGGCCTATGGCTACACCTTC.

The rearrangement joins TRBV15 to TRBJ2-5; D is perhaps TRBD1 or TRBD2 (5 bases each). V was clipped by 5 bases and J by 0 bases, with 16 bases between them. This CDR3 is 16 amino acids long. In germline, CDR1 is LNHNV, CDR2 YYDKDF (reference sequence). The CDR3 DNA is TGTGCCACCAGCTCCGGGGCGGTCGGGTACCAAGAGACCCAGTACTTC. It encodes CATSSGAVGYQETQYF.

V is TRBV11-2 and J is TRBJ1-2, with unresolved D. V was shortened by 3 bases and J by 8 bases, with 7 bases between the two germline ends. CDR1 is SGHAT, CDR2 FQNNGV, per germline. CDR3 size: 11 residues. Here the CDR3 DNA reads TGTGCCAGCAGCTTTCGTCGGGGCTACACCTTC. Its protein product is CASSFRRGYTF.

The chain carries TRBV6-5 and TRBJ1-1, with 7 bases that match TRBD1. The CDR3 consists of 13 residues. J gave up 3 bases and V 2 bases, and 0 bases lay outside the gene matches. CDR1 and CDR2 from the germline V gene are MNHEY and SVGAGI. DNA of the CDR3: TGTGCCAGCAGTTACCAGGGGGACACTGAAGCTTTCTTT. Its protein product is CASSYQGDTEAFF.

This clone has a single count. The chain joins TRBV5-6 to TRBJ2-1; D gene unclear. The ends were cut back, 5 bases at V and 4 bases at J, with 16 bases in the middle. Germline V gene sequence: CDR1 SGHDT, CDR2 YYEEEE. This CDR3 is 15 amino acids long. CDR3 sequence: CASSRAPNPYNEQFF. For the CDR3, the DNA is TGTGCCAGCAGTCGAGCTCCCAATCCATACAATGAGCAGTTCTTC. The complete variable domain, with remaining parts taken from reference TRBV5-6 and TRBJ2-1, reads DAGVTQSPTHLIKTRGQQVTLRCSPKSGHDTVSWYQQALGQGPQFIFQYYEEEERQRGNFPDRFSGHQFPNYSSELNVNALLLGDSALYLCASSRAPNPYNEQFFGPGTRLTVL.

This clone has only a few counts. The chain has TRBV6-6 and TRBJ2-2; no reliable D call. Germline-derived CDR1 and CDR2 are MNHNY and SVGAGI (reference sequence). The CDR3 spans 13 residues. V lost 2 bases, J lost 4 bases, and 5 bases lay in between. The CDR3: CASSYLITGELFF. CDR3 bases: TGTGCCAGCAGTTACCTAATCACCGGGGAGCTGTTTTTT.

This chain uses TRBV7-3 with TRBJ2-2, with 9 bases lining up with TRBD1. CDR3 length equals 15 residues. V was pared by 4 bases and J by 7 bases, with 7 bases of the junction left unmatched. Per the germline V gene, CDR1 is SGHTA and CDR2 is FQGTGA. DNA for the CDR3: TGTGCCAGCAGCTCCGGGACAGGGAGGGACGGGGAGCTGTTTTTT. Translated, it gives CASSSGTGRDGELFF. Supplemented by reference TRBV7-3 and TRBJ2-2, the full variable domain reads GAGVSQTPSNKVTEKGKYVELRCDPISGHTALYWYRQSLGQGPEFLIYFQGTGAADDSGLPNDRFFAVRPEGSVSTLKIQRTERGDSAVYLCASSSGTGRDGELFFGEGSRLTVL.

This clone appeared once. The chain employs TRBV11-2 and TRBJ1-1, with 8 bases identical to TRBD1. Germline CDR1 SGHAT, CDR2 FQNNGV. V lost 4 bases and J lost 0; bases outside the gene matches: 16. This CDR3 is 19 amino acids long. CDR3 in amino acids: CASSSLRDRILPMNTEAFF. The CDR3 region has the DNA TGTGCCAGCAGCTCACTCCGGGACAGGATTCTCCCAATGAACACTGAAGCTTTCTTT.